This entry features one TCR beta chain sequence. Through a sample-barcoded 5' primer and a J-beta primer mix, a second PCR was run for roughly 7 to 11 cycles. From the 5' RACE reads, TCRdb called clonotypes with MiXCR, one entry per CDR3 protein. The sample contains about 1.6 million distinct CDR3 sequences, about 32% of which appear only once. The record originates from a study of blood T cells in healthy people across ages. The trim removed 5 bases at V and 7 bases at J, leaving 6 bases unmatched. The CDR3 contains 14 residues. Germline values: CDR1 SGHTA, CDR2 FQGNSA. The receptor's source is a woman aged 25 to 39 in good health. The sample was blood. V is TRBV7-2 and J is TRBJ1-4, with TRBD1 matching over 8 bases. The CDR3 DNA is TGTGCCAGCAGCGTCAGGGGGCGAGGTGAAAAACTGTTTTTT. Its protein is CASSVRGRGEKLFF.